Listed here are 21 T cell receptor beta chains from one sample, sequenced in a study of blood T cells in healthy people across ages. Next came a second PCR, run for about 7 to 12 cycles, which used a sample-barcoded 5' primer along with a J-beta primer mix. TCRdb re-called the 5' RACE reads through MiXCR, storing one row per CDR3 protein. The sample lists more than 1 million distinct CDR3 sequences; 40% to 45% were seen once. Input material: blood. These TCRs come from a woman in her fifties or sixties in good health.

Comments on this clonotype: A read error may produce the germline difference seen at one junction end. The CDR3 coding sequence is TGCGCCAGCAGTTTGGGACTAGCGGGAGCCGGCGAGCAGTTCTTC. It yields the protein CASSLGLAGAGEQFF. This rearrangement joins TRBV5-1 to TRBJ2-1; 14 bases map to TRBD2. Germline V gene sequence: CDR1 SGHRS, CDR2 YFSETQ. There are 15 residues in the CDR3.

This clonotype was observed a few times. The chain combines TRBV11-1 with TRBJ2-5; TRBD2 matches at 8 bases. CDR1 is SGHAT, CDR2 FQDESV, per germline (reference sequence). The CDR3 is 14 residues long. Trimming removed 3 bases from V and 5 bases from J; junction bases left unmatched: 5. The CDR3 sequence: CASSFGTRDETQYF. The CDR3 DNA sequence: TGTGCCAGCAGCTTCGGGACTAGGGATGAGACCCAGTACTTC. Drawing the rest from reference TRBV11-1 and TRBJ2-5, the complete variable domain is EAEVAQSPRYKITEKSQAVAFWCDPISGHATLYWYRQILGQGPELLVQFQDESVVDDSQLPKDRFSAERLKGVDSTLKIQPAELGDSAMYLCASSFGTRDETQYFGPGTRLLVL.

The chain is built from TRBV2 and TRBJ2-7; TRBD1 matches at 8 bases. This CDR3 contains 16 residues. V lost 8 bases to trimming and J lost 3 bases; unmatched junction nucleotides: 15. Germline CDR1 is SNHLY and CDR2 is FYNNEI. CDR3 amino acids: CASLGGTTGDVYEQYF. The CDR3 region has the DNA TGTGCCAGCCTGGGGGGCACGACAGGGGATGTCTACGAGCAGTACTTC.

This chain uses TRBV7-3 with TRBJ2-1; the D gene is possibly TRBD2 (6 bases). The CDR3 length is 16 residues. The V end was cut by 1 base, the J end by 6 bases, with 16 bases between. Germline V CDR1 and CDR2: SGHTA, FQGTGA. This CDR3 is CASSLIRLDQGNEQFF. CDR3 DNA sequence: TGTGCCAGCAGCTTAATTCGACTAGACCAGGGCAATGAGCAGTTCTTC.

The chain is built from TRBV6-5 and TRBJ1-2, with 7 bases aligning to TRBD1. The CDR3 consists of 14 residues. Germline V CDR1 and CDR2: MNHEY, SVGAGI. The trim removed 6 bases at V and 4 bases at J, leaving 8 bases unmatched. In DNA, the CDR3 is TGTGCCAGCAGCTCCCAACAGGGGAGCTATGGCTACACCTTC. Encoded protein: CASSSQQGSYGYTF.

The chain is built from TRBV2 and TRBJ1-5, with TRBD1 matching over 7 bases. The CDR3 covers 18 residues. The ends lost 6 bases at V and 3 bases at J; junction bases unmatched: 17. Germline lookup yields CDR1 SNHLY and CDR2 FYNNEI. The CDR3 is CASREEKTGTVFNQPQHF. CDR3 bases: TGTGCCAGCAGGGAGGAAAAAACCGGGACAGTGTTCAATCAGCCCCAGCATTTT.

The chain couples TRBV11-1 to TRBJ2-4; TRBD1 is a possible D gene (5 bases). This CDR3 has 13 amino acids. V was shortened by 5 bases and J by 7 bases, with 12 bases between the two germline ends. CDR1 and CDR2 (germline): SGHAT, FQDESV (reference sequence). The CDR3 DNA sequence: TGTGCCAGCAGCCGAGGACACAATAACATTCAGTACTTC. It translates to CASSRGHNNIQYF.

V is TRBV4-1 and J is TRBJ2-5; TRBD1 matches 9 bases. After removal of 5 bases from V and 5 bases from J, the junction contained 9 bases not matched to a gene. The CDR3 sequence is 15 residues long. Germline CDR1 is MGHRA and CDR2 is YSYEKL. As DNA, the CDR3 is TGCGCCAGCAGCATACGGGACAGGGAAGCGGAGACCCAGTACTTC. This sequence encodes CASSIRDREAETQYF.

V gene TRBV20-1 combines with J gene TRBJ2-2; a weak D match, TRBD2 (6 bases). Trimming took off 3 bases at V and 4 bases at J, with 12 bases between the two ends. The CDR3 length is 14 residues. The germline V gene has CDR1 DFQATT and CDR2 SNEGSKA (reference sequence). CDR3 in amino acids: CSARPAGSTGELFF. CDR3 DNA: TGCAGTGCTAGGCCAGCCGGGAGCACCGGGGAGCTGTTTTTT.

This clonotype turned up a few times. V gene TRBV19 combines with J gene TRBJ2-1; possibly TRBD2 for D (6 bases). The last part of the DNA fits TRBJ2-7 better; the J call may be wrong. The CDR3 is 12 amino acids. Germline loops: CDR1 LNHDA, CDR2 SQIVND (reference sequence). In DNA, the CDR3 is TGTGCCAGTAAGGGCGGGACCTACGAGCAGTACTTC. Amino acid sequence: CASKGGTYEQYF.

CDR3 loop: CASSQPTSGVRELFF. The CDR3, as DNA: TGTGCCAGCAGCCAGCCGACTAGCGGGGTACGGGAGCTGTTTTTT. The chain couples TRBV4-2 to TRBJ2-2; 11 bases agree with TRBD2. CDR1 and CDR2 (germline): LGHNA, YNFKEQ. With 3 bases clipped from V and 9 bases from J, the junction kept 6 bases outside the gene matches. CDR3 length: 15 residues.

The DNA of the CDR3 is TGTGCCAGCTCACGCTATGGGACAGGGGGCTATGAACAGCCCCAGCATTTT. It encodes CASSRYGTGGYEQPQHF. The chain links TRBV18 to TRBJ1-5; 12 nucleotides line up with TRBD1. The trim removed 4 bases at V and 7 bases at J, leaving 11 bases unmatched. This CDR3 region has 17 residues. Germline values: CDR1 KGHSH, CDR2 LQKENI. The whole variable domain, filled in from reference TRBV18 and TRBJ1-5, reads NAGVMQNPRHLVRRRGQEARLRCSPMKGHSHVYWYRQLPEEGLKFMVYLQKENIIDESGMPKERFSAEFPKEGPSILRIQQVVRGDSAAYFCASSRYGTGGYEQPQHFGDGTRLSIL.

This clonotype was seen a few times. This chain joins TRBV12-3 or TRBV12-4 and TRBJ2-1, with 7 bases matching TRBD2. Trimming removed 5 bases from V and 4 bases from J; junction bases left unmatched: 11. The CDR3 runs to 16 residues. The CDR3 loop is CASSLRALAVYNEQFF. In DNA, the CDR3 is TGTGCCAGCAGTCTCCGGGCTCTAGCGGTTTACAATGAGCAGTTCTTC.

CDR3 in amino acids: CSTPGQRNYGYTF. The CDR3 bases are TGCAGCACCCCGGGACAGAGGAACTATGGCTACACCTTC. The V gene is TRBV20-1, the J gene TRBJ1-2, with 7 bases aligning to TRBD1. The CDR3 is 13 residues long. The V gene's germline CDR1 is DFQATT and CDR2 SNEGSKA (reference sequence).

The table lists this clonotype with a few counts. This chain uses TRBV28 with TRBJ2-1; 10 bases fit TRBD1. The J segment lost 12 bases and the V segment lost 7 bases, leaving 18 bases of the junction unmatched. The CDR3 consists of 16 residues. Germline loops: CDR1 MDHEN, CDR2 SYDVKM. CDR3: CASKGQGTGVFGVQFF. The CDR3 DNA follows: TGTGCCAGCAAAGGTCAAGGGACAGGGGTTTTCGGAGTGCAGTTCTTC. Supplemented by reference TRBV28 and TRBJ2-1, the full variable domain reads DVKVTQSSRYLVKRTGEKVFLECVQDMDHENMFWYRQDPGLGLRLIYFSYDVKMKEKGDIPEGYSVSREKKERFSLILESASTNQTSMYLCASKGQGTGVFGVQFFGPGTRLTVL.

This chain links TRBV27 with TRBJ2-7; perhaps D is TRBD1 or TRBD2 (5 bases each). Per germline, CDR1 MNHEY and CDR2 SMNVEV (reference sequence). The CDR3 covers 14 residues. The V end lost 10 bases, the J end lost 0 bases, and 16 bases lay between the germline ends. The CDR3 region has the DNA TGTGCCACCAGGTTAATTGGGGGCTCCTACGAGCAGTACTTC. It is translated as CATRLIGGSYEQYF.

Only one count was recorded for this clonotype. The V call is TRBV12-3 or TRBV12-4, the J call TRBJ2-1, with TRBD1 identical over 8 bases. This CDR3 comprises 16 residues. V lost 4 bases to trimming and J lost 2 bases; unmatched junction nucleotides: 7. The CDR3 DNA reads TGTGCCAGCAGTTCCCCGGGACAGGACCCCTACAATGAGCAGTTCTTC. Its translation: CASSSPGQDPYNEQFF.

V is TRBV10-3 and J is TRBJ2-3; 8 bases match TRBD2. Germline CDR1 reads ENHRY; CDR2 reads SYGVKD. This CDR3 comprises 13 residues. The V and J ends lost 7 bases and 6 bases, in that order; junction bases with no gene match: 6. CDR3 sequence: CAINAGGVDTQYF. The CDR3 nucleotides are TGTGCCATCAACGCGGGAGGTGTGGATACGCAGTATTTT.

The rearrangement joins TRBV29-1 to TRBJ2-5; 13 bases match TRBD2. The germline CDR1 and CDR2 sequences are SQVTM and ANQGSEA. Trimming took 7 bases from V and 1 from J; bases not matched to a gene: 3. The CDR3 sequence is 14 residues long. This chain's CDR3 is CSAGTSGTQETQYF. The CDR3 DNA reads as TGCAGCGCTGGGACTAGCGGGACCCAAGAGACCCAGTACTTC.

This clonotype showed up just a few times. CDR3 in amino acids: CAISDRDEQFF. The CDR3 DNA follows: TGTGCCATCAGTGATAGGGATGAGCAGTTCTTC. The chain carries TRBV10-3 and TRBJ2-1; D is undetermined. Trimming cost V 3 bases and J 8 bases, with 5 bases left between them. This CDR3 spans 11 amino acids. CDR1 ENHRY and CDR2 SYGVKD come from the germline V gene.

This clonotype was observed a few times. The V call is TRBV21-1, the J call TRBJ2-7. TRBV21-1 is designated a pseudogene. The CDR3 is 16 amino acids. The CDR3 sequence is CASSKGRAAFSYEQYF. The CDR3, as DNA: TGTGCCAGCAGCAAAGGGCGGGCAGCCTTCTCCTACGAGCAGTACTTC.